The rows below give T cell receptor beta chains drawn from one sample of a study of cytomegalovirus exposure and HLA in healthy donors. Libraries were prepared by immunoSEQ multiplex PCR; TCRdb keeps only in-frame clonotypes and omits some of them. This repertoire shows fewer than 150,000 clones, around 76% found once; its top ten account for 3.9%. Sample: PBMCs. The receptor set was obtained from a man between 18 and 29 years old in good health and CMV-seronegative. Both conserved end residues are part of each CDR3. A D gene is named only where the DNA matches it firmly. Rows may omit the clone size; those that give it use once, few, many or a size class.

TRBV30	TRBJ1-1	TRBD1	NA	TGTGCCTGGACCTCACAGGGGTCCACTGAAGCTTTCTTT	CAWTSQGSTEAFF
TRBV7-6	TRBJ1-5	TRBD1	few	TGTGCCAGCAGCTTTTCGGTTGGAGGGGGCGACGGCAATCAGCCCCAGCATTTT	CASSFSVGGGDGNQPQHF
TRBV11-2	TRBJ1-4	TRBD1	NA	TGTGCCAGCAGCGACAGGGTGGGGGAAAAACTGTTTTTT	CASSDRVGEKLFF
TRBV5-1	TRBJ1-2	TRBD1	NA	TGCGCCAGCAGAAAGACAGGGGGCTTTGGCTACACCTTC	CASRKTGGFGYTF
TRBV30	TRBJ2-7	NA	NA	TGTGCCTGGAGGCGCCCCGCCGCGTTCGACGAGCAGTACTTC	CAWRRPAAFDEQYF
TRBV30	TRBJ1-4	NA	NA	TGTGCCTGGAGCTTGTATGCAACTAATGAAAAACTGTTTTTT	CAWSLYATNEKLFF
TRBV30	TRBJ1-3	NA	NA	TGTGCCTCCTCCAGGGGAAGCTCTGGAAACACCATATATTTT	CASSRGSSGNTIYF
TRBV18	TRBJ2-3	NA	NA	TGTGCCAGCTCACCATCTAGAGGTGGCACAGATACGCAGTATTTT	CASSPSRGGTDTQYF
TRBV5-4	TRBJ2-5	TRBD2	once	TGTGCCAGCAGCTGGACTAGCGAGCAAGAGACCCAGTACTTC	CASSWTSEQETQYF
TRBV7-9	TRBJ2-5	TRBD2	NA	TGTGCCAGCAGCTTAGAGCGGGGGAGGGGCGAAGAGACCCAGTACTTC	CASSLERGRGEETQYF
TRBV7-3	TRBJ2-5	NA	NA	TGTGCCAGCGCCCTGGGGGCTAGCTTTTACCAAGAGACCCAGTACTTC	CASALGASFYQETQYF
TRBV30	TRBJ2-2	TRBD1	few	TGTGCCTGGATGACAGGGTACACCGGGGAGCTGTTTTTT	CAWMTGYTGELFF
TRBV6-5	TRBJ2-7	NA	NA	TGTGCCAGCAGCCGATCATTACCCGGTTATGACGAGCAGTACTTC	CASSRSLPGYDEQYF
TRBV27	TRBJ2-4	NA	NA	TGTGCCAGCAGTTTATCGATCCAGCACGCTGACTACCAAAACATTCAGTACTTC	CASSLSIQHADYQNIQYF
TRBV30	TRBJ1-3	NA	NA	TGTGCCTTGGGACGGCAGGGGATCGGAAACACCATATATTTT	CALGRQGIGNTIYF
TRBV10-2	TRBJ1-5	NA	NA	TGCGCCAGCAGTAAGTTCCAGGAAGGTCAGCCCCAGCATTTT	CASSKFQEGQPQHF
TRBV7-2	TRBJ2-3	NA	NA	TGTGCCAGCAGCTTATTCGCGGAGACCACAGATACGCAGTATTTT	CASSLFAETTDTQYF
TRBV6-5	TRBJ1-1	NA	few	TGTGCCAGCAGCCTACGGGGCACTGAAGCTTTCTTT	CASSLRGTEAFF
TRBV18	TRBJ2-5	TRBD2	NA	TGTGCCAGCTCGACGCGGGGGGCAGAGACCCAGTACTTC	CASSTRGAETQYF
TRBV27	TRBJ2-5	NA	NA	TGTGCCAGCAGTTTAATCGGGGGATGGGAGACCCAGTACTTC	CASSLIGGWETQYF